Listed below are T cell receptor beta chains from one sample, sequenced in a study of control samples from healthy donors and cancer patients. Profiled with immunoSEQ multiplex PCR; TCRdb holds only in-frame clones, not every one. The sample includes about 96,000 clones, approximately 95% of them seen just once. The material sequenced was blood. The receptors come from a young man in good health. The CDR3 runs from the conserved cysteine through the conserved F or W. D genes are given only for firm matches. Clone size is stated in some rows and not others, as once, few, many or a class when expanded.

cdr3_nt: TGCAGCGTTGCCCCCAGCACGACGAATGAAGCTTTCTTT
cdr3_aa: CSVAPSTTNEAFF
v_call: TRBV29-1
d_call: -
j_call: TRBJ1-1
clone_size: -

cdr3_nt: TGTGCCAGCAGTGGTGGGGACAGGGTATGGAGCACAGATACGCAGTATTTT
cdr3_aa: CASSGGDRVWSTDTQYF
v_call: TRBV25-1
d_call: TRBD1
j_call: TRBJ2-3
clone_size: few

cdr3_nt: TGTGCCAGCAGTTTAGGGCAGGGGGTAGGCTATGGCTACACCTTC
cdr3_aa: CASSLGQGVGYGYTF
v_call: TRBV27
d_call: TRBD1
j_call: TRBJ1-2
clone_size: -

cdr3_nt: TGTGCCAGCACCTCGGGACATTCGGATCCCTACGAGCAGTACTTC
cdr3_aa: CASTSGHSDPYEQYF
v_call: TRBV6-5
d_call: -
j_call: TRBJ2-7
clone_size: once

cdr3_nt: TGCAGTGCTAGTCTAGAGGGACCCTACGAGCAGTACTTC
cdr3_aa: CSASLEGPYEQYF
v_call: TRBV20-1
d_call: -
j_call: TRBJ2-7
clone_size: -

cdr3_nt: TGTGCCAGCAGCTTACCGTTTAATGAGCAGTTCTTC
cdr3_aa: CASSLPFNEQFF
v_call: TRBV13
d_call: -
j_call: TRBJ2-1
clone_size: -

cdr3_nt: TGTGCCAGCAGCTCCACCTGGGAGGGATATAACTATGGCTACACCTTC
cdr3_aa: CASSSTWEGYNYGYTF
v_call: TRBV5-5
d_call: -
j_call: TRBJ1-2
clone_size: -

cdr3_nt: TGCGCCAGCAGCCAATACCCCGCAGGGCCCTCTGGAAACACCATATATTTT
cdr3_aa: CASSQYPAGPSGNTIYF
v_call: TRBV4-3
d_call: -
j_call: TRBJ1-3
clone_size: -

cdr3_nt: TGTGCCAGCAGGACAGGCCGTCCGGGTAATGAAAAACTGTTTTTT
cdr3_aa: CASRTGRPGNEKLFF
v_call: TRBV2
d_call: -
j_call: TRBJ1-4
clone_size: -

cdr3_nt: TGTGCCAGCAGCCAAGATCAGGGCCCTTACAATGAGCAGTTCTTC
cdr3_aa: CASSQDQGPYNEQFF
v_call: TRBV3-1/TRBV3-2
d_call: -
j_call: TRBJ2-1
clone_size: -

cdr3_nt: TGTGCCAGCAGCTTGGTGCAGGATGAAGCTTTCTTT
cdr3_aa: CASSLVQDEAFF
v_call: TRBV5-8
d_call: -
j_call: TRBJ1-1
clone_size: -

cdr3_nt: TGTGCCAGTAGTTTAGGGGGTGGTGAAGCTTTCTTT
cdr3_aa: CASSLGGGEAFF
v_call: TRBV19
d_call: -
j_call: TRBJ1-1
clone_size: -

cdr3_nt: TGTGCCAGCAGCTTAGGGGCAGGGGGGTACGAGCAGTACTTC
cdr3_aa: CASSLGAGGYEQYF
v_call: TRBV11-2
d_call: -
j_call: TRBJ2-7
clone_size: -

cdr3_nt: TGTGCCGCCCACACCGGACGGTTTATGGATGGCTACACCTTC
cdr3_aa: CAAHTGRFMDGYTF
v_call: TRBV6-5
d_call: -
j_call: TRBJ1-2
clone_size: -

cdr3_nt: TGTGCCAGCAGCTCACAGACTAGCGGGGAGTTCTTC
cdr3_aa: CASSSQTSGEFF
v_call: TRBV7-9
d_call: TRBD2
j_call: TRBJ2-1
clone_size: -

cdr3_nt: TGTGCCAGCAGCCTGGACAGGAATCAGCCCCAGCATTTT
cdr3_aa: CASSLDRNQPQHF
v_call: TRBV6-2/TRBV6-3
d_call: TRBD1
j_call: TRBJ1-5
clone_size: -

cdr3_nt: TGTGCCACCGAGGGGGCATCGAACACTGAAGCTTTCTTT
cdr3_aa: CATEGASNTEAFF
v_call: TRBV15
d_call: TRBD1
j_call: TRBJ1-1
clone_size: -

cdr3_nt: TGTGCTAGTGGATCCACAGTAGGACAGGGTTGGACTGAAGCTTTCTTT
cdr3_aa: CASGSTVGQGWTEAFF
v_call: TRBV12-5
d_call: TRBD1
j_call: TRBJ1-1
clone_size: -

cdr3_nt: TGTGCCAGCAGCTTAGGGTTGGCGGGAACCTACGAGCAGTACTTC
cdr3_aa: CASSLGLAGTYEQYF
v_call: TRBV7-6
d_call: -
j_call: TRBJ2-7
clone_size: -

cdr3_nt: TGTGCCAGCAGTTTTGGGCGGGGAATCTCCTACGAGCAGTACTTC
cdr3_aa: CASSFGRGISYEQYF
v_call: TRBV27
d_call: -
j_call: TRBJ2-7
clone_size: -

cdr3_nt: TGTGCCAGCAGCCGCATGAATCAGCCCCAGCATTTT
cdr3_aa: CASSRMNQPQHF
v_call: TRBV3-1/TRBV3-2
d_call: -
j_call: TRBJ1-5
clone_size: -

cdr3_nt: TGTGCCAGTAGTATTAAGAGTGACACTGAAGCTTTCTTT
cdr3_aa: CASSIKSDTEAFF
v_call: TRBV19
d_call: -
j_call: TRBJ1-1
clone_size: -

cdr3_nt: TGTGCCAGCATCAGACAGGGCTGGACTGAAGCTTTCTTT
cdr3_aa: CASIRQGWTEAFF
v_call: TRBV2
d_call: TRBD1
j_call: TRBJ1-1
clone_size: -

cdr3_nt: TGCGCCAGCAGCCGTTTACTACAGAGCTCTGGAAACACCATATATTTT
cdr3_aa: CASSRLLQSSGNTIYF
v_call: TRBV4-3
d_call: -
j_call: TRBJ1-3
clone_size: -

cdr3_nt: TGTGCCAGCAGCACGGGACAGGGTAATCAGCCCCAGCATTTT
cdr3_aa: CASSTGQGNQPQHF
v_call: TRBV6-2/TRBV6-3
d_call: TRBD1
j_call: TRBJ1-5
clone_size: few

cdr3_nt: TGTGCCAGCAGTGAACAGGGGTTGCGTGAGCAGTTCTTC
cdr3_aa: CASSEQGLREQFF
v_call: TRBV6-1
d_call: -
j_call: TRBJ2-1
clone_size: once

cdr3_nt: TGTGCCAGCAGCTTAATAGGCGGGTACAGCTACAATGAGCAGTTCTTC
cdr3_aa: CASSLIGGYSYNEQFF
v_call: TRBV7-2
d_call: -
j_call: TRBJ2-1
clone_size: -

cdr3_nt: TGCGCCAGCAGCCAGAGACTAGCGGTTATCAATGAGCAGTTCTTC
cdr3_aa: CASSQRLAVINEQFF
v_call: TRBV4-1
d_call: TRBD2
j_call: TRBJ2-1
clone_size: -

cdr3_nt: TGTGCCAGCAGTTACGACAGGGGGCAAGTTGAAAAACTGTTTTTT
cdr3_aa: CASSYDRGQVEKLFF
v_call: TRBV6-5
d_call: TRBD1
j_call: TRBJ1-4
clone_size: -

cdr3_nt: TGTGCCTCCGCACAGCGAAGCAATCAGCCCCAGCATTTT
cdr3_aa: CASAQRSNQPQHF
v_call: TRBV7-8
d_call: -
j_call: TRBJ1-5
clone_size: -

cdr3_nt: TGTGCCAGCAGTTGGAGTAGGGGCAATGAGCAGTTCTTC
cdr3_aa: CASSWSRGNEQFF
v_call: TRBV27
d_call: -
j_call: TRBJ2-1
clone_size: -

cdr3_nt: TGTGCCAGCAGGGGGACGGCTGGAAACACCATATATTTT
cdr3_aa: CASRGTAGNTIYF
v_call: TRBV2
d_call: -
j_call: TRBJ1-3
clone_size: once

cdr3_nt: TGTGCCAGCAGTGGGACAGGGGCACCCCTCCACTTT
cdr3_aa: CASSGTGAPLHF
v_call: TRBV27
d_call: TRBD1
j_call: TRBJ1-6
clone_size: -

cdr3_nt: TGTGCCAGCAGCTTCCGGGGCTCTGGGGCCAACGTCCTGACTTTC
cdr3_aa: CASSFRGSGANVLTF
v_call: TRBV11-2
d_call: -
j_call: TRBJ2-6
clone_size: once

cdr3_nt: TGTGCCAGCAGCTTGGTGGTGGGCCAAGGGGCAGATACGCAGTATTTT
cdr3_aa: CASSLVVGQGADTQYF
v_call: TRBV5-6
d_call: -
j_call: TRBJ2-3
clone_size: -

cdr3_nt: TGCGCCAGCAGCCAAGGACAGGGCGATGGCTACACCTTC
cdr3_aa: CASSQGQGDGYTF
v_call: TRBV4-3
d_call: TRBD1
j_call: TRBJ1-2
clone_size: once